Listed below are T cell receptor beta chains from one sample, sequenced in a study of cytomegalovirus exposure and HLA in healthy donors. Profiling relied on immunoSEQ multiplex PCR, and the TCRdb table lists in-frame clones only, not all of them. The sample includes over 150,000 clones, 82% of them seen just once. Sequencing used PBMCs. The source is a woman between 45 and 65 years old in good health and CMV-seropositive. The CDR3 runs from the conserved cysteine through the conserved F or W. A D gene is named only where the DNA matches it firmly. Size tells how often a clone was seen (once, few, many) or the class of an expanded clone, and some rows leave it out.

abundance	d_gene	v_gene	j_gene	CDR3aa	CDR3nt
.	TRBD1	TRBV18	TRBJ2-1	CASSPGTGAYNEQFF	TGTGCCAGCTCACCCGGGACAGGGGCCTACAATGAGCAGTTCTTC
.	TRBD1	TRBV2	TRBJ2-6	CASSDGTGFSGANVLTF	TGTGCCAGCAGTGACGGGACAGGGTTCTCTGGGGCCAACGTCCTGACTTTC
.	.	TRBV18	TRBJ1-1	CASSPINGGGTEAFF	TGTGCCAGCTCACCGATTAACGGCGGAGGAACTGAAGCTTTCTTT
.	TRBD1	TRBV30	TRBJ1-2	CAWSTPPRTGHYGYTF	TGTGCCTGGAGCACCCCTCCCAGGACAGGGCACTATGGCTACACCTTC
few	TRBD1	TRBV6-6	TRBJ2-5	CASSDLGQGGETQYF	TGTGCCAGCAGTGACTTAGGACAGGGGGGGGAGACCCAGTACTTC
.	TRBD1	TRBV29-1	TRBJ2-7	CSVENPGQPYEQYF	TGCAGCGTTGAAAACCCGGGACAGCCCTACGAGCAGTACTTC
.	.	TRBV5-4	TRBJ1-1	CASSPSRAPLNTEAFF	TGTGCCAGCAGCCCTAGTCGTGCCCCCCTGAACACTGAAGCTTTCTTT
.	.	TRBV9	TRBJ2-1	CASSPPGDRSYNEQFF	TGTGCCAGCAGCCCTCCAGGGGACCGCTCTTACAATGAGCAGTTCTTC
.	.	TRBV28	TRBJ2-7	CASGYRDYEQYF	TGTGCCAGCGGGTACAGGGACTACGAGCAGTACTTC
.	TRBD1	TRBV28	TRBJ2-3	CASSSGTGGPDTQYF	TGTGCCAGCAGTTCCGGGACAGGGGGCCCAGATACGCAGTATTTT
.	.	TRBV7-9	TRBJ2-1	CATNQVHNEQFF	TGTGCCACCAACCAGGTCCACAATGAGCAGTTCTTC
.	TRBD1	TRBV14	TRBJ2-1	CASSLAVRGNEQFF	TGTGCCAGCAGCCTGGCCGTCAGGGGGAATGAGCAGTTCTTC
.	TRBD2	TRBV7-2	TRBJ2-3	CASSSSGLEPDTQYF	TGTGCCAGCAGCTCCTCTGGACTAGAGCCAGATACGCAGTATTTT
.	TRBD1	TRBV25-1	TRBJ2-7	CATTGQSYEQYF	TGTGCCACCACGGGACAGAGCTACGAGCAGTACTTC
.	.	TRBV5-6	TRBJ2-7	CASSFGRRSSYEQYF	TGTGCCAGCAGCTTTGGAAGGAGGAGCTCCTACGAGCAGTACTTC
.	TRBD2	TRBV5-4	TRBJ2-3	CASSYGLAGVGSTDTQYF	TGTGCCAGCAGCTACGGACTAGCGGGAGTCGGGAGCACAGATACGCAGTATTTT
.	TRBD2	TRBV9	TRBJ2-3	CASSETSGGGTDTQYF	TGTGCCAGCAGCGAGACTAGCGGAGGGGGGACAGATACGCAGTATTTT
.	.	TRBV7-3	TRBJ2-1	CASSLRGSGSRNEQFF	TGTGCCAGCAGCCTCAGGGGGAGCGGGAGTAGGAATGAGCAGTTCTTC
once	TRBD2	TRBV6-6	TRBJ2-3	CASGIAGSTDTQYF	TGTGCCAGCGGAATAGCGGGTAGCACAGATACGCAGTATTTT
.	.	TRBV19	TRBJ1-2	CASSQGDYGYTF	TGTGCCAGTAGCCAGGGTGACTATGGCTACACCTTC
.	TRBD2	TRBV28	TRBJ2-3	CASSPSGATDTQYF	TGTGCCAGCAGTCCCAGCGGGGCCACAGATACGCAGTATTTT
.	.	TRBV11-2	TRBJ2-7	CASSLVRSSYEQYF	TGTGCCAGCAGCTTAGTTAGGAGCTCCTACGAGCAGTACTTC
.	.	TRBV6-5	TRBJ2-3	CASSSGTSTDTQYF	TGTGCCAGCAGTTCCGGGACTTCTACAGATACGCAGTATTTT